This record covers a single T cell receptor beta chain. No antigen is known for it. Base qualities were left out, and no much larger clone turns up one base away. These data are taken from a study of blood T cell repertoires in COVID-19 (TCRdb year 2020). Context from the whole study: Samples covering the acute and convalescent phases of COVID-19 were provided by collaborators in the United States, Italy and Spain. The prospective study material was composed of cDNA or gDNA derived from T cells, B-cell-depleted T cells, or PBMCs. The dataset comprised deeply sampled blood TCRbeta repertoires from subjects exposed to, actively infected with, or recovered from COVID-19. A freely available public database, intended as a resource for researchers studying the immune response to SARS-CoV-2, is where the repertoires were released. The samples were drawn from two sources: the first 160 participants of the ongoing ImmuneRACE study, and 950 to 1,500 subjects contributed by 6 global collaborators. Nearly every sample came with metadata listing a de-identified subject ID, COVID-19 status, age in years and sex. Where available, HLA class I and class II types were taken from metadata supplied by the sample provider and were not determined by assay-based typing.

The immunoSEQ Assay, a bias-controlled multiplex PCR, was used to amplify TCRbeta CDR3 regions from genomic DNA. In the paper's pipeline: Nucleated cell counts per sample were estimated from amplification of reference gene primers within the assay. To quantify the absolute abundance of each unique TCRbeta CDR3 rearrangement, sequence reads were collapsed and filtered. For each sample, productive Simpson clonality was calculated by taking the square root of Simpson's diversity index across productive rearrangements. The source is immuneACCESS, and TCRdb retained only in-frame sequences with V and J called. Part of the clones is not carried over; for the studies checked, unresolved V genes explain less than half of this, and the remainder is unexplained. The V and J calls and clone size come from that table; D and trimming were worked out from the DNA. The sample table shows about 260,000 clones, and 80% to 90% are seen once. Of the sample, approximately 1.4% falls within the top ten clones.

What the research found in general, with its limitations: The quantity of clinical and demographic metadata differed by source and by participant and was supplied without curation.

Trimming removed 6 bases from V and 0 bases from J, leaving 10 bases between the germline ends. CDR3 length: 13 amino acids, cysteine to phenylalanine. The entry retains the CDR3 DNA only, 39 bases that are in frame from base 1. Sequences SGHTS (CDR1) and YDEGEE (CDR2) are obtained from the germline V gene. A second Seattle source provided samples from volunteer blood donors who had recovered from COVID-19. Each collaborating institution followed its own protocols to collect whole blood in K2EDTA tubes. For TCRbeta analysis, collaborator samples were shipped as frozen whole blood, as isolated PBMCs, or as DNA extracted from either sample type.

Here the chain combines TRBV5-8 and TRBJ2-7, with the D gene too uncertain to name. The sequencing sample was made of peripheral blood. This clonotype was sampled from a woman aged 40 to 50 who had recovered from COVID-19. The bases are TGTGCCAGCACGAAGATCGGCTCCTACGAGCAGTACTTC. It encodes CASTKIGSYEQYF.